Below are 3 T cell receptor beta chains sequenced from a single sample in a study of a mutant IDH1 vaccine in newly diagnosed glioma (dated by TCRdb to about 2021). The library was prepared using the immunoSEQ multiplex PCR assay. As stored in TCRdb, this immuneACCESS dataset retains in-frame rearrangements with V and J assigned. A fraction of the clones does not appear; measured against another copy, unresolved V genes explain less than half of the discrepancy, and the remainder lacks a known reason. Within this sample are about 83,000 clones, with roughly 90% of them counted one time only. Jointly, the top ten make up just over 0.55% of the sample. Antigens of these TCRs are unknown. The time point label, read with the paper, signifies: week 5, during vaccination. Each vaccine dose was 300 ug of a 20-mer mutant IDH1 peptide in Montanide, given subcutaneously with topical imiquimod. The sequencing here drew on PBMCs, taken from a glioma patient whose treatment included an IDH1 peptide vaccine. The receptors here all came from a woman in her forties or fifties with glioma.

J is TRBJ2-7 and V is TRBV5-1, with TRBD1 identical over 8 bases. This CDR3 spans 15 amino acids. The J segment lost 2 bases and the V segment lost 2 bases, leaving 6 bases of the junction unmatched. The germline CDR1 and CDR2 sequences are SGHRS and YFSETQ. The CDR3 DNA reads as TGCGCCAGCAGCTTTGGCCCGGGACAGGCCTACGAGCAGTACTTC. Amino acids: CASSFGPGQAYEQYF.

Regarding this clone: Germline is not matched at one junction end, which may reflect a read error. This chain joins TRBV28 and TRBJ2-2, with TRBD2 as a possible D gene (6 bases). This CDR3 has 17 amino acids. Germline V gene lookup returns CDR1 MDHEN and CDR2 SYDVKM. CDR3 DNA sequence: TGTGCCAGCAATTTAGGTAGCGGAAGGATGGCCCCCGGGGAGCTGTTTTTT. Its translation: CASNLGSGRMAPGELFF. The full variable domain, with the rest looked up from reference TRBV28 and TRBJ2-2, is DVKVTQSSRYLVKRTGEKVFLECVQDMDHENMFWYRQDPGLGLRLIYFSYDVKMKEKGDIPEGYSVSREKKERFSLILESASTNQTSMYLCASNLGSGRMAPGELFFGEGSRLTVL.

The CDR3 loop is CASGTGNSPLHF. CDR3 DNA: TGTGCTAGTGGTACGGGGAATTCACCCCTCCACTTT. V usage is TRBV12-5 and J usage is TRBJ1-6, with D hard to call. This CDR3 contains 12 residues. Germline V gives CDR1 LGHNT, CDR2 FRNRAP. Deletions cut 5 bases from V and 7 bases from J, with 6 bases between.